These 28 T cell receptor beta chains were all obtained from the same sample, sequenced in a study of cytomegalovirus exposure and HLA in healthy donors. The protocol was immunoSEQ multiplex PCR, while the TCRdb copy is restricted to in-frame clones and leaves out a portion. The sample carries about 71,000 clones, less than 95% recorded once. Material: PBMCs. The receptors were gathered from a woman aged 18-29 years in good health and CMV-seronegative.

V is TRBV5-6 and J is TRBJ2-7, with 8 bases lining up with TRBD1. Germline trimming cut 2 bases from V and 3 bases from J; bases unmatched to any gene: 4. The CDR3 is 14 amino acids. Per the germline V gene, CDR1 is SGHDT and CDR2 is YYEEEE. This CDR3 is CASSFQGAIYEQYF. CDR3 nucleotide sequence: TGTGCCAGCAGCTTCCAGGGGGCTATCTACGAGCAGTACTTC.

The CDR3 DNA follows: TGTGCCTGGAGTGTACAGCCTGAAGCTTTCTTT. Amino acid sequence: CAWSVQPEAFF. This chain links TRBV30 with TRBJ1-1, with D unresolved. This CDR3 has 11 residues. Germline CDR1 is GTSNPN and CDR2 is SVGIG (reference sequence). Trimming cost V 0 bases and J 6 bases, with 5 bases left between them.

The genes are TRBV27 and TRBJ2-1, with D tentatively TRBD2 (7 bases). The CDR3 is 14 residues long. V lost 3 bases to trimming and J lost 5 bases, with 11 bases between them. Germline loops: CDR1 MNHEY, CDR2 SMNVEV (reference sequence). DNA for the CDR3: TGTGCCAGCAGTTTTTGGGGGGGCGACAATGAGCAGTTCTTC. This gives the protein CASSFWGGDNEQFF.

The rearrangement uses TRBV28 and TRBJ1-3; weak D call: TRBD1 (6 bases). The CDR3 extends over 19 amino acids. The V gene's germline CDR1 is MDHEN and CDR2 SYDVKM. Between the trimmed V and J ends, which lost 7 bases and 1 base, there was a span of 26 bases. CDR3 DNA: TGTGCCAGCATCGAGGGTCGGGACACCGGCTTTCATTCTGGAAACACCATATATTTT. Its translation: CASIEGRDTGFHSGNTIYF.

The rearrangement uses TRBV6-6 and TRBJ1-5, with D perhaps matching TRBD1 (5 bases). The CDR3 contains 15 residues. The ends were cut back, 6 bases at V and 1 base at J, with 13 bases in the middle. Per germline, CDR1 MNHNY and CDR2 SVGAGI (reference sequence). Here the CDR3 DNA reads TGTGCCAGCAGCCCGGGGGGGTGGAGCAATCAGCCCCAGCATTTT. Its translation is CASSPGGWSNQPQHF.

Within the sample, this clone is medium-sized. This sequence joins TRBV6-4 and TRBJ2-2; 8 positions agree with TRBD1. Germline V gene data show CDR1 as MRHNA and CDR2 as SNTAGT. The trim removed 0 bases at V and 3 bases at J, leaving 0 bases unmatched. There are 15 residues in the CDR3. CDR3: CASSDSDRDTGELFF. The CDR3 coding sequence is TGTGCCAGCAGTGACTCGGACAGGGACACCGGGGAGCTGTTTTTT.

This clone was found once. Here the CDR3 reads CASPGGRWRGNTIYF. In DNA form, the CDR3 reads TGTGCCAGCCCCGGCGGCAGATGGCGGGGAAACACCATATATTTT. The chain combines TRBV27 with TRBJ1-3; D ambiguous. The CDR3 is 15 amino acids. V lost 8 bases to trimming and J lost 4 bases, with 18 bases between them. CDR1 is MNHEY and CDR2 is SMNVEV in the germline V gene (reference sequence).

This rearrangement joins TRBV7-9 to TRBJ2-4, with TRBD1 matching over 7 bases. CDR1 is SEHNR and CDR2 is FQNEAQ in the germline V gene (reference sequence). The J segment lost 6 bases and the V segment lost 1 base, leaving 12 bases of the junction unmatched. CDR3 length equals 17 residues. The CDR3 protein is CASSLGQGPTYGNIQYF. The CDR3 DNA reads as TGTGCCAGCAGCTTAGGACAGGGCCCTACCTATGGAAACATTCAGTACTTC.

The genes are TRBV6-1 and TRBJ2-5, with 11 bases that match TRBD2. The CDR3 runs to 15 residues. The ends lost 7 bases at V and 5 bases at J; junction bases unmatched: 9. Germline V CDR1 and CDR2: MNHNS, SASEGT. In DNA, the CDR3 is TGTGCCAGCATCAAGGGACTAGCGGCTCGGGAGACCCAGTACTTC. This codes for CASIKGLAARETQYF.

The chain is built from TRBV19 and TRBJ1-1; TRBD1 agrees at 8 bases. The CDR3 runs to 15 residues. The germline gives CDR1 LNHDA, CDR2 SQIVND (reference sequence). Losses at the gene ends were 4 bases for V and 3 bases for J; bases not matched to a gene: 7. DNA of the CDR3: TGTGCCAGTAGTACCATCTCAGGGGGCGACACTGAAGCTTTCTTT. Its protein product is CASSTISGGDTEAFF.

The chain uses TRBV6-6 and TRBJ1-5; the D is unclear. Germline V gene lookup returns CDR1 MNHNY and CDR2 SVGAGI (reference sequence). V lost 0 bases to trimming and J lost 2 bases, with 11 bases between them. The CDR3 is 16 amino acids. CDR3 in amino acids: CASSYSRRGGNQPQHF. In DNA form, the CDR3 reads TGTGCCAGCAGTTACTCGAGGCGGGGAGGCAATCAGCCCCAGCATTTT.

V usage is TRBV27 and J usage is TRBJ2-1; 12 bases are shared with TRBD2. The CDR3 is 18 amino acids. Germline V lookup: CDR1 MNHEY, CDR2 SMNVEV (reference sequence). The V segment lost 2 bases and the J segment 8 bases; nucleotides outside the gene matches: 13. CDR3 in amino acids: CASSLVGLAGGPRDEQFF. The CDR3 coding sequence is TGTGCCAGCAGTTTAGTTGGGCTAGCGGGGGGGCCTAGGGATGAGCAGTTCTTC.

The V and J genes are TRBV6-1 and TRBJ2-3; 7 bases align to TRBD1. Trimming cost V 11 bases and J 0 bases; bases outside gene matches: 11. Germline V gene lookup returns CDR1 MNHNS and CDR2 SASEGT. The CDR3 spans 15 residues. As DNA, the CDR3 is TGTGCCGCCTTAGACAGGGCCTTTAGCACAGATACGCAGTATTTT. This sequence encodes CAALDRAFSTDTQYF.

The J gene is TRBJ1-6, the V gene TRBV7-2; 8 bases map to TRBD1. The CDR3 has 14 residues. The V and J ends lost 5 bases and 9 bases, in that order; junction bases with no gene match: 6. CDR1 and CDR2 (germline): SGHTA, FQGNSA. CDR3 DNA: TGTGCCAGCAGCCCACAGGGGGGCGGTTCACCCCTCCACTTT. The encoded protein is CASSPQGGGSPLHF.

This chain joins TRBV7-9 and TRBJ1-1, with D perhaps TRBD1 (6 bases). Germline loops: CDR1 SEHNR, CDR2 FQNEAQ (reference sequence). Deletions cut 4 bases from V and 3 bases from J, with 12 bases between. The CDR3 has 14 amino acids. Here the CDR3 DNA reads TGTGCCAGCAGCTCAGGGGCGACGGACACTGAAGCTTTCTTT. Its protein product is CASSSGATDTEAFF.

V is TRBV27 and J is TRBJ2-3; 8 positions agree with TRBD2. CDR1 and CDR2 (germline): MNHEY, SMNVEV (reference sequence). The ends lost 2 bases at V and 5 bases at J; junction bases unmatched: 6. The CDR3 contains 15 residues. CDR3 region: CASSLTGGALDTQYF. The CDR3 nucleotides are TGTGCCAGCAGTTTAACCGGGGGGGCGTTAGATACGCAGTATTTT.

V usage is TRBV28 and J usage is TRBJ2-2; 10 positions match TRBD1. Germline values: CDR1 MDHEN, CDR2 SYDVKM. V dropped 5 bases and J dropped 7; count of bases not matched to a gene: 13. The CDR3 covers 17 residues. CDR3 region: CASSSPGTGDLVGELFF. The CDR3 coding sequence is TGTGCCAGCAGTAGCCCCGGGACAGGGGATCTGGTCGGGGAGCTGTTTTTT. Based on the CDR3 plus reference TRBV28 and TRBJ2-2, the full variable domain is DVKVTQSSRYLVKRTGEKVFLECVQDMDHENMFWYRQDPGLGLRLIYFSYDVKMKEKGDIPEGYSVSREKKERFSLILESASTNQTSMYLCASSSPGTGDLVGELFFGEGSRLTVL.

This clone was observed a single time. V usage is TRBV6-1 and J usage is TRBJ2-7, with TRBD2 identical over 7 bases. Per the germline V gene, CDR1 is MNHNS and CDR2 is SASEGT. Trimming cost V 2 bases and J 4 bases; bases outside gene matches: 8. The CDR3 has 15 residues. The CDR3 DNA is TGTGCCAGCAGTGAAAGTAGCGGGCCCCCTTACGAGCAGTACTTC. This translates into CASSESSGPPYEQYF.

J is TRBJ2-7 and V is TRBV4-3; a weak D match, TRBD2 (6 bases). Germline loops: CDR1 LGHNA, CDR2 YSLEER. The CDR3 spans 13 residues. The ends were cut back, 0 bases at V and 4 bases at J, with 7 bases in the middle. CDR3 in amino acids: CASSQDGGYEQYF. CDR3 nucleotide sequence: TGCGCCAGCAGCCAAGATGGGGGGTACGAGCAGTACTTC.

V is TRBV29-1 and J is TRBJ2-3; 7 bases align to TRBD2. CDR1 and CDR2 from the germline V gene are SQVTM and ANQGSEA. V lost 6 bases to trimming and J lost 6 bases; unmatched junction nucleotides: 15. This CDR3 contains 15 residues. The CDR3 spells CSVRTGTTLEDTQYF. The CDR3 DNA follows: TGCAGCGTCAGAACCGGGACTACCCTTGAGGATACGCAGTATTTT.

This clone was recorded only once. The chain combines TRBV19 with TRBJ1-1; no clear D. V was pared by 0 bases and J by 6 bases, with 11 bases between. This CDR3 is 14 amino acids long. CDR1 is LNHDA and CDR2 is SQIVND in the germline V gene (reference sequence). The CDR3 nucleotides are TGTGCCAGTAGTATAGATCAAGGGAGGCCTGAAGCTTTCTTT. As protein: CASSIDQGRPEAFF. The variable domain in full, with the rest retrieved from reference TRBV19 and TRBJ1-1, is DGGITQSPKYLFRKEGQNVTLSCEQNLNHDAMYWYRQDPGQGLRLIYYSQIVNDFQKGDIAEGYSVSREKKESFPLTVTSAQKNPTAFYLCASSIDQGRPEAFFGQGTRLTVV.

The V gene is TRBV11-2, the J gene TRBJ2-3; 9 bases are shared with TRBD2. CDR1 is SGHAT and CDR2 is FQNNGV in the germline V gene. The junction had 4 bases not matched to a gene; V was cut back by 3 bases and J by 6 bases. The length of the CDR3 is 14 residues. This CDR3 is CASSFWREGDTQYF. CDR3 sequence (DNA): TGTGCCAGCAGCTTTTGGCGGGAGGGGGATACGCAGTATTTT.

This clone has just one count. This chain connects TRBV11-2 to TRBJ2-5; unclear D gene. Trimming removed 1 base from V and 0 bases from J, with 6 bases in between. Germline V gene lookup returns CDR1 SGHAT and CDR2 FQNNGV. This CDR3 comprises 14 residues. The CDR3 DNA reads as TGTGCCAGCAGCTTAGCACGGTACCAAGAGACCCAGTACTTC. It specifies CASSLARYQETQYF.

This chain connects TRBV6-5 to TRBJ1-1; 7 nucleotides line up with TRBD1. Germline V lookup: CDR1 MNHEY, CDR2 SVGAGI. V shed 5 bases and J 11 bases; nucleotides not matched to a gene: 5. The CDR3 is 11 residues long. The CDR3 DNA reads as TGTGCCAGCAGTCGACAGGGTGAGGCTTTCTTT. It specifies CASSRQGEAFF.

In its sample, this clone was seen once. V usage is TRBV19 and J usage is TRBJ2-7; 10 bases align to TRBD1. The trim removed 8 bases at V and 3 bases at J, leaving 4 bases unmatched. Germline CDR1 and CDR2: LNHDA and SQIVND (reference sequence). The CDR3 contains 13 residues. DNA for the CDR3: TGTGCCAGTCTCGGGACAGGGGTCTACGAGCAGTACTTC. Translated, it gives CASLGTGVYEQYF.

This chain links TRBV6-5 with TRBJ1-2; D is ambiguous. The V gene lost 5 bases and the J gene lost 10 bases, with 14 bases spanning the gap. Germline-derived CDR1 and CDR2 are MNHEY and SVGAGI. The CDR3 runs 12 residues. CDR3 in amino acids: CASSIAGIVYTF. CDR3 nucleotide sequence: TGTGCCAGCAGTATAGCGGGGATTGTCTACACCTTC.

This chain joins TRBV7-3 and TRBJ2-1; 14 bases match TRBD2. The CDR3 extends over 16 amino acids. From germline, CDR1 is SGHTA and CDR2 FQGTGA. V lost 5 bases and J lost 3; bases outside the gene matches: 3. The CDR3 region is CASSTGTSGGYNEQFF. The CDR3 DNA is TGTGCCAGCAGCACAGGGACTAGCGGGGGCTACAATGAGCAGTTCTTC.

J is TRBJ2-5 and V is TRBV5-8, with D possibly TRBD1 on 6 matching bases. The CDR3 has 15 residues. The V end lost 0 bases, the J end lost 0 bases, and 9 bases lay between the germline ends. CDR1 and CDR2 from the germline V gene are SGHTS and YDEGEE. Here the CDR3 reads CASSLGQGNQETQYF. In DNA form, the CDR3 reads TGTGCCAGCAGCTTGGGGCAGGGGAACCAAGAGACCCAGTACTTC.